The 15 T cell receptor beta chains in this list originate from one sample, sequenced in a study of blood T cells in healthy people across ages. A sample-barcoded 5' primer and a J-beta primer mix were used in a second PCR of about 7 to 11 cycles. Using its own MiXCR run on the 5' RACE reads, TCRdb lists one record per CDR3 protein. This table holds 1.5 million to 2 million distinct CDR3 sequences, about 31% found once. The sample was blood. Receptors originate from a young woman in good health.

The sample holds a few counts of this clonotype. This sequence joins TRBV6-2 or TRBV6-3 and TRBJ1-1; no reliable D call. From germline, CDR1 is MNHEY and CDR2 SVGEGT. The CDR3 sequence is 15 residues long. Between the trimmed V and J ends, which lost 10 bases and 1 base, there was a span of 19 bases. The CDR3 nucleotides read TGTGCCATCAAAGAAGGGAACAGCCCGAACACTGAAGCTTTCTTT. Amino acids: CAIKEGNSPNTEAFF.

DNA of the CDR3: TGCAGTGCTCGTCAACAGCCGTACGGTCGGGAGACCCAGTACTTC. This sequence encodes CSARQQPYGRETQYF. The gene calls are TRBV20-1 and TRBJ2-5, with D hard to call. Germline loops: CDR1 DFQATT, CDR2 SNEGSKA (reference sequence). Deletions cut 5 bases from V and 5 bases from J, with 21 bases between. This CDR3 is 15 amino acids long.

This clonotype was observed a handful of times. The gene calls are TRBV7-2 and TRBJ1-1; the D is unclear. The CDR3 totals 14 residues. CDR1 and CDR2 (germline): SGHTA, FQGNSA. The V end lost 5 bases, the J end lost 4 bases, and 14 bases lay between the germline ends. CDR3 coding DNA: TGTGCCAGCAGCCGTATTGAAGGATTCACTGAAGCTTTCTTT. Translation gives CASSRIEGFTEAFF.

The J gene is TRBJ1-4, the V gene TRBV19; D gene uncertain. V dropped 7 bases and J dropped 4 bases, with 13 bases sitting between them. Germline V gene lookup returns CDR1 LNHDA and CDR2 SQIVND (reference sequence). The CDR3 consists of 14 residues. DNA for the CDR3: TGTGCCAGTACGTTTCGAGGGAATAATGAAAAACTGTTTTTT. This encodes CASTFRGNNEKLFF.

This clonotype was counted between two and nine times. The DNA for the CDR3 is TGCGCCAGCAGCCAGATGGGGTTGGCGCAGTATTTT. It translates to CASSQMGLAQYF. The chain links TRBV4-1 to TRBJ2-3; D is ambiguous. This CDR3 spans 12 amino acids. Trimming removed 3 bases from V and 10 bases from J, with 11 bases in between. Germline values: CDR1 MGHRA, CDR2 YSYEKL.

V gene TRBV15 combines with J gene TRBJ2-2; TRBD2 is a possible D gene (5 bases). The CDR3 runs to 16 residues. Germline lookup yields CDR1 LNHNV and CDR2 YYDKDF (reference sequence). Trimming shortened V by 1 base and J by 1 base, and 10 bases separated the two germline ends. The CDR3 nucleotides read TGTGCCACCAGCAGAGGCGTAGCGCTGAACACCGGGGAGCTGTTTTTT. Its protein product is CATSRGVALNTGELFF.

The gene calls are TRBV28 and TRBJ2-7, with TRBD2 matching over 10 bases. CDR3 length: 15 amino acids. The ends lost 3 bases at V and 7 bases at J; junction bases unmatched: 9. In germline, CDR1 is MDHEN, CDR2 SYDVKM. This CDR3 is CASSLVLAGLGEQYF. In DNA, the CDR3 is TGTGCCAGCAGTTTGGTACTAGCGGGGTTGGGGGAGCAGTACTTC.

This clonotype was counted between two and nine times. J is TRBJ1-6 and V is TRBV4-1, with 7 bases matching TRBD1. The CDR3 runs 17 residues. Germline V gives CDR1 MGHRA, CDR2 YSYEKL. V lost 0 bases, J lost 7 bases, and 9 bases stayed unmatched. CDR3 sequence reads: CASSQETQGFWNSPLHF. The DNA for the CDR3 is TGCGCCAGCAGCCAAGAGACACAGGGGTTCTGGAATTCACCCCTCCACTTT.

This chain's CDR3 is CAGSEVASGTDTQYF. DNA for the CDR3: TGTGCCGGCTCCGAGGTGGCTAGCGGCACAGATACGCAGTATTTT. This sequence joins TRBV6-1 and TRBJ2-3; a possible D gene is TRBD2 (6 bases). This CDR3 is 15 amino acids long. Trimming left V 11 bases short and J 1 base short, with 19 bases between. Germline V lookup: CDR1 MNHNS, CDR2 SASEGT.

The V and J genes are TRBV3-1 and TRBJ2-3; TRBD2 is a possible D gene (5 bases). The CDR3 contains 14 residues. Trimming removed 2 bases from V and 9 bases from J, with 15 bases in between. The germline V gene encodes CDR1 LGHDT and CDR2 YNNKEL (reference sequence). As DNA, the CDR3 is TGTGCCAGCAGCCAAACGGGGAGCTTTGAAACGCAGTATTTT. Residues: CASSQTGSFETQYF.

In its sample, this clonotype was seen a few times. The V gene is TRBV6-5, the J gene TRBJ2-7; D is unclear. CDR1 is MNHEY, CDR2 SVGAGI, per germline. Trimming removed 4 bases at V and 6 bases at J, with 13 bases between. CDR3 length: 13 amino acids. The CDR3 loop is CASSSPKSREQYF. As DNA, the CDR3 is TGTGCCAGCAGTTCCCCTAAAAGTCGCGAGCAGTACTTC.

This rearrangement joins TRBV7-9 to TRBJ2-3; 7 nucleotides agree with TRBD1. This CDR3 region has 16 residues. Germline-derived CDR1 and CDR2 are SEHNR and FQNEAQ (reference sequence). The trim removed 4 bases at V and 6 bases at J, leaving 13 bases unmatched. For the CDR3, the DNA is TGTGCCAGCAGCTCCGACAGGGAGTTCCGGCCTGATACGCAGTATTTT. Protein product: CASSSDREFRPDTQYF.

The chain uses TRBV12-3 or TRBV12-4 and TRBJ2-1, with 11 bases identical to TRBD2. V shed 3 bases and J 5 bases; nucleotides not matched to a gene: 6. CDR3 length: 16 residues. The CDR3 here is CASSLTSGDSNNEQFF. Written as DNA, the CDR3 is TGTGCCAGCAGTTTGACTAGCGGGGATTCCAACAATGAGCAGTTCTTC.

This clonotype appeared a few times. The V gene is TRBV20-1, the J gene TRBJ2-5; 8 bases line up with TRBD1. This CDR3 region has 14 residues. V trimming: 1 base; J trimming: 9 bases; junction bases outside the gene matches: 10. CDR1 is DFQATT, CDR2 SNEGSKA, per germline (reference sequence). The CDR3 DNA reads as TGCAGTGCTAGAGTTCAGGGGGCTGGAGGGGCCCAGTACTTC. Translation: CSARVQGAGGAQYF.

The CDR3 loop reads CASSIYRVTHSNQPQHF. The DNA of the CDR3 is TGTGCCAGCAGTATCTATCGGGTCACTCATAGCAATCAGCCCCAGCATTTT. The genes are TRBV28 and TRBJ1-5, with unresolved D. Germline-derived CDR1 and CDR2 are MDHEN and SYDVKM. V lost 5 bases and J lost 0, with 17 bases in between. The CDR3 covers 17 residues.